The rows below give T cell receptor beta chains drawn from one sample of a study of a mutant IDH1 vaccine in newly diagnosed glioma. These receptors' antigens are unknown. Assay used: immunoSEQ multiplex PCR; TCRdb lists only in-frame clones, some missing. The sample includes some 60,000 clones, 80% of them seen just once. This sample comprised PBMCs, obtained from a glioma patient whose treatment included an IDH1 peptide vaccine. The receptors shown here come from a man aged 45-65 years with glioma. The CDR3 runs from the conserved cysteine through the conserved F or W. A D gene is named only where the DNA matches it firmly. Clone size, where shown, is once, few, many, or a class for clones that have expanded.

D	size	J	V	DNA	CDR3
NA	NA	TRBJ1-5	TRBV2	TGTGCCAGCAGGTTAGGGAGCGATAGCAATCAGCCCCAGCATTTT	CASRLGSDSNQPQHF
TRBD1	NA	TRBJ2-1	TRBV10-3	TGTGCCATCAGTGAGTTGGGACAGGGGATTGGCAATGAGCAGTTCTTC	CAISELGQGIGNEQFF
NA	NA	TRBJ2-1	TRBV6-5	TGTGCCAGCAGTTCTTACCGGGACACTCCGGGCAATGAGCAGTTCTTC	CASSSYRDTPGNEQFF
NA	NA	TRBJ2-1	TRBV2	TGTGCCAGCAGTGGGGAGCCAGCGGCGAGCAATGAGCAGTTCTTC	CASSGEPAASNEQFF
NA	NA	TRBJ1-3	TRBV7-9	TGTGCCAGCAGCCAAGCTACTGGAAACACCATATATTTT	CASSQATGNTIYF
NA	NA	TRBJ2-7	TRBV7-9	TGTGCCAGCAGCCAAGGGGGGAGGGACGAGCAGTACTTC	CASSQGGRDEQYF
NA	NA	TRBJ2-2	TRBV28	TGTGCCAGCAGTTTATCTCGTGGCAGGGGCCACACCGGGGAGCTGTTTTTT	CASSLSRGRGHTGELFF
TRBD1	NA	TRBJ1-5	TRBV7-9	TGTGCCAGCAGCCTCACAGGGGACCTACGAGCCCAGCATTTT	CASSLTGDLRAQHF
NA	NA	TRBJ1-6	TRBV7-2	TGTGCCAGCAGCTTAGCGACAGTCCTTAATTCACCCCTCCACTTT	CASSLATVLNSPLHF
NA	NA	TRBJ2-3	TRBV7-9	TGTGCCAGCAGCTTCTCGGGGTCCTCTAGCACAGATACGCAGTATTTT	CASSFSGSSSTDTQYF
NA	once	TRBJ2-5	TRBV5-1	TGCGCCAGCAGCTTGCTCCAAGAGACCCAGTACTTC	CASSLLQETQYF
NA	NA	TRBJ2-7	TRBV2	TGTGCCAGCAGTGAAGAGGCACCCCGCGAGGGTTACGAGCAGTACTTC	CASSEEAPREGYEQYF
TRBD1	NA	TRBJ1-1	TRBV19	TGTGCCAGTAGTTTCAGGACAGGGATCACTGAAGCTTTCTTT	CASSFRTGITEAFF
NA	NA	TRBJ1-2	TRBV6-5	TGTGCCAGCAGTTTGACAGGAGGATACTATGGCTACACCTTC	CASSLTGGYYGYTF
NA	NA	TRBJ2-2	TRBV7-3	TGTGCCAGCAGCCTTCGGGGCGGGGAGCTGTTTTTT	CASSLRGGELFF
NA	once	TRBJ2-5	TRBV2	TGTGCCAGCAGTCGGGACACCCAAGAGACCCAGTACTTC	CASSRDTQETQYF
NA	NA	TRBJ1-5	TRBV11-2	TGTGCCAGCAGCTTCGATCGGGATCAGCCCCAGCATTTT	CASSFDRDQPQHF
NA	NA	TRBJ2-7	TRBV25-1	TGTGCCAGCAGTGACACGAAAGGCTCCTACGAGCAGTACTTC	CASSDTKGSYEQYF
NA	NA	TRBJ1-2	TRBV7-9	TGTGCCAGCAGCTTTCTGGGGTTAGAGAACTATGGCTACACCTTC	CASSFLGLENYGYTF
NA	NA	TRBJ2-5	TRBV5-4	TGTGCCAGCAGCGGCCCGGGGAACCAAGAGACCCAGTACTTC	CASSGPGNQETQYF
NA	NA	TRBJ2-7	TRBV7-9	TGTGCCAGCAGCCCACAATACGAGCAGTACTTC	CASSPQYEQYF
NA	NA	TRBJ1-2	TRBV14	TGTGCCAGCAGCCAAGGGTGGGGGAAGCCGGATGGCTACACCTTC	CASSQGWGKPDGYTF
TRBD1	few	TRBJ1-1	TRBV30	TGTGCCTGGAGTGTCACAGGGGGGGAGAGAGAAGCTTTCTTT	CAWSVTGGEREAFF
NA	NA	TRBJ1-5	TRBV6-6	TGTGCCAGCAGTTACTCTCCCGACAGAGCGGATCAGCCCCAGCATTTT	CASSYSPDRADQPQHF
NA	NA	TRBJ1-6	TRBV6-7	TGTGCCAGCAGTTACTCCCCCGGACTCGAGAGGTTGTCCCTCCACTTT	CASSYSPGLERLSLHF
NA	NA	TRBJ1-2	TRBV25-1	TGTGCCAGCAGTGAAATAGGGGGAAGATATGGCTACACCTTC	CASSEIGGRYGYTF
TRBD2	NA	TRBJ2-1	TRBV15	TGTGCCACCAGCCTTAGCGGGAAGCAGTTCTTC	CATSLSGKQFF
NA	NA	TRBJ2-5	TRBV5-6	TGTGCCAGCAGCTGGACGCGGGCGGAGACCCAGTACTTC	CASSWTRAETQYF
NA	NA	TRBJ2-3	TRBV29-1	TGCAGCGCTGGATGGCGGGACACAGATACGCAGTATTTT	CSAGWRDTDTQYF
NA	NA	TRBJ2-2	TRBV7-9	TGTGCCAGCAGCTCGGAGGGGTACACCGGGGAGCTGTTTTTT	CASSSEGYTGELFF
NA	NA	TRBJ2-3	TRBV30	TGTGCCTGGGCAGGGGTTAATACGCAGTATTTT	CAWAGVNTQYF
NA	NA	TRBJ1-1	TRBV11-3	TGTGCCAGCAGCCCGGGGGGGGGCGGCGGCACTGAAGCTTTCTTT	CASSPGGGGGTEAFF